This T cell receptor (beta chain) was sequenced during a study of T cells in Graves' hyperthyroidism and ophthalmopathy. Amplification of TCR beta CDR3 regions used RNA as the template. In the first-round RT-PCR of the TCR CDR3, the HTBI primer set was used. TCRdb ran MiXCR on the multiplex PCR reads and lists one entry per CDR3 protein. Of about 640,000 distinct CDR3 sequences listed, around 20% are singletons. Whole-study results and caveats: In the blood, most expanded thyroid clonotypes above 0.001 appeared as well.

Germline V gene sequence: CDR1 SNHLY, CDR2 FYNNEI. The CDR3 sequence is 15 residues long. After removal of 4 bases from V and 2 bases from J, the junction contained 5 bases not matched to a gene. Concerning this clonotype: Its specificity is not known.

The receptor was derived from a man aged 30 to 45 with Graves' ophthalmopathy. This chain uses TRBV2 with TRBJ2-7; 10 nucleotides match TRBD2. What was sequenced was blood. This CDR3 is CASSGTGTSAYEQYF. The CDR3 coding sequence is TGTGCCAGCAGTGGAACCGGGACTAGCGCCTACGAGCAGTACTTC.